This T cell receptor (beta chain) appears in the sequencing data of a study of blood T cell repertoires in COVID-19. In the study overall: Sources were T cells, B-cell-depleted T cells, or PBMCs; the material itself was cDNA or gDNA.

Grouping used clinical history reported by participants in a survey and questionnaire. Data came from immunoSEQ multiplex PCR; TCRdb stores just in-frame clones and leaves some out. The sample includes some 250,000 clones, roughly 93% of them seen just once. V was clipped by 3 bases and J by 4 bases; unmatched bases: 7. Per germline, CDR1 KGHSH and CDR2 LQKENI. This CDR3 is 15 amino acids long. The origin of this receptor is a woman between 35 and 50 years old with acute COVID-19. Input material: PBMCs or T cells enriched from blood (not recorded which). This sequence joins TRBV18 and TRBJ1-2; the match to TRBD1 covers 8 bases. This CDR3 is CASSPGTGELYGYTF. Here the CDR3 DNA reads TGTGCCAGCTCACCCGGGACAGGAGAGCTCTATGGCTACACCTTC. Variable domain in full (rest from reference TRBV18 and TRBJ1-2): NAGVMQNPRHLVRRRGQEARLRCSPMKGHSHVYWYRQLPEEGLKFMVYLQKENIIDESGMPKERFSAEFPKEGPSILRIQQVVRGDSAAYFCASSPGTGELYGYTFGSGTRLTVV.